A selection of T cell receptor beta chains follows, all from one sample in a study of cytomegalovirus exposure and HLA in healthy donors. Profiling relied on immunoSEQ multiplex PCR, and the TCRdb table lists in-frame clones only, not all of them. The top ten hold 0.69% of the sample, which has around 170,000 clones, 65% to 80% seen once. The sample comprised PBMCs. The source is a woman between 40 and 50 years old in good health and CMV-seronegative. Both conserved end residues are part of each CDR3. The D gene is left open where the match is weak. Clone size appears in some rows only: once, few, many, or a class for an expanded clone.

clone_size,j_call,d_call,v_call,cdr3_aa,cdr3_nt
-,TRBJ1-5,-,TRBV27,CASSLRFAGSNQPQHF,TGTGCCAGCAGTTTAAGGTTTGCCGGGAGCAATCAGCCCCAGCATTTT
few,TRBJ1-4,-,TRBV5-6,CASSLVRGGELFF,TGTGCCAGCAGCTTAGTTCGGGGGGGAGAACTGTTTTTT
-,TRBJ2-7,-,TRBV15,CATSFGPGGEQYF,-
-,TRBJ2-2,-,TRBV7-9,CASSPTPTGVWTGELFF,TGTGCCAGCAGCCCCACCCCGACAGGAGTGTGGACCGGGGAGCTGTTTTTT
-,TRBJ1-2,-,TRBV25-1,CASSGEGGPNYGYTF,TGTGCCAGCAGTGGCGAGGGAGGTCCTAACTATGGCTACACCTTC
few,TRBJ1-4,TRBD1,TRBV30,CAWRRGDRENEKLFF,TGTGCCTGGAGACGAGGGGACAGGGAAAATGAAAAACTGTTTTTT
-,TRBJ2-1,-,TRBV27,CASSSRDTHNEQFF,TGTGCCAGCAGTTCCCGGGACACCCACAATGAGCAGTTCTTC
-,TRBJ1-1,-,TRBV6-1,CASRILTANTEAFF,TGTGCCAGCAGGATCCTTACAGCGAACACTGAAGCTTTCTTT
-,TRBJ1-5,TRBD1,TRBV7-9,CASSFGTAGDQPQHF,TGTGCCAGCAGCTTTGGGACAGCGGGAGATCAGCCCCAGCATTTT
-,TRBJ1-5,-,TRBV7-8,CASSPELGRGSNQPQHF,TGTGCCAGCAGTCCGGAGTTGGGCAGGGGTAGCAATCAGCCCCAGCATTTT
-,TRBJ2-3,-,TRBV5-1,CASTGGEATDTQYF,TGCGCCAGCACGGGCGGGGAGGCCACAGATACGCAGTATTTT
-,TRBJ2-7,TRBD2,TRBV2,CASSRAGETYEQYF,TGTGCCAGCAGTCGGGCGGGAGAAACCTACGAGCAGTACTTC
-,TRBJ2-2,TRBD1,TRBV25-1,CASGRGQTTGELFF,TGTGCCAGCGGAAGGGGACAGACCACCGGGGAGCTGTTTTTT
-,TRBJ2-5,-,TRBV4-1,CASSQDRAGANQETQYF,TGCGCCAGCAGCCAAGATCGAGCTGGGGCGAACCAAGAGACCCAGTACTTC
-,TRBJ1-5,TRBD1,TRBV30,CAWSGQGDQPQHF,TGTGCCTGGAGTGGACAGGGGGATCAGCCCCAGCATTTT
-,TRBJ2-1,TRBD2,TRBV5-1,CASSLGLAGDNEQFF,TGCGCCAGCAGCCTCGGCCTAGCGGGAGACAATGAGCAGTTCTTC
-,TRBJ2-2,-,TRBV6-4,CASSSLAGNTGELFF,TGTGCCAGCAGTTCCTTGGCGGGGAACACCGGGGAGCTGTTTTTT
few,TRBJ2-1,-,TRBV9,CASSATLTTGTQSSYNEQFF,TGTGCCAGCAGCGCGACACTCACAACCGGGACACAGAGCTCCTACAATGAGCAGTTCTTC
-,TRBJ2-7,-,TRBV10-2,CASSASSYEQYF,TGCGCCAGCAGTGCTAGCTCCTACGAGCAGTACTTC
-,TRBJ1-4,-,TRBV11-3,CASSLTGTTNEKLFF,TGTGCCAGCAGCTTAACGGGGACAACTAATGAAAAACTGTTTTTT
-,TRBJ1-2,TRBD1,TRBV6-1,CASSEPGQYSYGYTF,TGTGCCAGCAGTGAGCCGGGACAGTACAGCTATGGCTACACCTTC
-,TRBJ1-1,-,TRBV5-1,CASRTGMNTEAFF,TGCGCCAGCCGGACGGGAATGAACACTGAAGCTTTCTTT
few,TRBJ1-1,TRBD1,TRBV7-9,CASSLARGHTEAFF,TGTGCCAGCAGCTTAGCCAGGGGGCACACTGAAGCTTTCTTT
-,TRBJ1-1,-,TRBV5-1,CASSLAVGPTEAFF,TGCGCCAGCAGCTTGGCCGTGGGGCCGACTGAAGCTTTCTTT
-,TRBJ2-5,-,TRBV9,CASSVGRVRGETQYF,TGTGCCAGCAGCGTAGGACGGGTGCGGGGAGAGACCCAGTACTTC
-,TRBJ2-7,TRBD1,TRBV13,CASSPDRGSYEQYF,TGTGCCAGCAGCCCCGACAGGGGCTCCTACGAGCAGTACTTC
once,TRBJ2-7,TRBD2,TRBV5-1,CASSQGLAGEPLNGEQYF,TGCGCCAGCAGCCAAGGACTAGCGGGAGAGCCCCTGAATGGCGAGCAGTACTTC
-,TRBJ2-7,TRBD2,TRBV7-9,CASSTRLAGEQYF,TGTGCCAGCAGCACACGCTTAGCGGGCGAGCAGTACTTC
-,TRBJ1-2,-,TRBV18,CASSPSDTSGYTF,TGTGCCAGCTCACCGTCGGACACCTCTGGCTACACCTTC
once,TRBJ1-2,TRBD1,TRBV5-4,CASSPGQGNKNYGYTF,TGTGCCAGCAGCCCGGGACAGGGAAACAAGAACTATGGCTACACCTTC
-,TRBJ2-3,TRBD2,TRBV4-2,CASSQEAGGGHTDTQYF,TGTGCCAGCAGCCAAGAAGCAGGCGGGGGGCACACAGATACGCAGTATTTT
-,TRBJ2-1,TRBD2,TRBV25-1,CASSEYRPSGRYNEQFF,TGTGCCAGCAGTGAATATCGGCCTAGCGGGAGGTACAATGAGCAGTTCTTC
-,TRBJ2-7,TRBD1,TRBV5-1,CASSLTQGRNEQYF,TGCGCCAGCAGCTTAACACAGGGGCGGAACGAGCAGTACTTC
-,TRBJ2-1,TRBD2,TRBV5-1,CASSPGLAGGGEQFF,TGCGCCAGCAGCCCCGGACTAGCGGGAGGGGGGGAGCAGTTCTTC
-,TRBJ2-1,-,TRBV5-1,CASSSQTEQFF,TGCGCCAGCAGCTCACAGACTGAGCAGTTCTTC
-,TRBJ1-6,-,TRBV29-1,CSVITGNPRSSYNSPLHF,TGCAGCGTCATTACAGGCAACCCCCGGAGCTCCTATAATTCACCCCTCCACTTT
-,TRBJ2-7,-,TRBV5-6,CASSTGTTYEQYF,TGTGCCAGCTCAACCGGGACAACCTACGAGCAGTACTTC
-,TRBJ1-1,-,TRBV5-4,CASSLGGLNTEAFF,TGTGCCAGCAGCTTGGGGGGCCTGAACACTGAAGCTTTCTTT
few,TRBJ1-4,TRBD1,TRBV5-6,CASSLFVAGGEKLFF,TGTGCCAGCAGCTTGTTTGTGGCAGGGGGCGAAAAACTGTTTTTT
-,TRBJ2-5,TRBD2,TRBV5-1,CASSLSAGEPGEQYF,TGCGCCAGCAGCTTATCAGCGGGAGAACCGGGGGAGCAGTACTTC
-,TRBJ2-7,-,TRBV6-5,CASSYSTVAYEQYF,TGTGCCAGCAGTTACTCGACCGTAGCGTACGAGCAGTACTTC
-,TRBJ2-7,TRBD1,TRBV5-4,CASSLGQAIYEQYF,TGTGCCAGCAGCCTGGGACAGGCGATCTACGAGCAGTACTTC
-,TRBJ2-5,TRBD1,TRBV23-1,CASSLGDRGKTQYF,TGCGCCAGCAGTTTGGGCGACAGGGGGAAGACCCAGTACTTC
-,TRBJ1-1,TRBD1,TRBV11-3,CASSLGRGLSSCEAFF,TGTGCCAGCAGCTTAGGCAGGGGGCTATCATCATGTGAAGCTTTCTTT
-,TRBJ1-2,-,TRBV5-6,CASDQGNYGYTF,TGTGCCAGCGATCAGGGTAACTATGGCTACACCTTC
-,TRBJ1-1,-,TRBV2,CASSGGHLIMNTGAFF,TGTGCCAGCAGTGGGGGACACCTAATCATGAACACTGGAGCTTTCTTT
-,TRBJ2-1,-,TRBV10-3,CAIRSPSEINEQFF,TGTGCCATCAGATCCCCTAGCGAAATTAATGAGCAGTTCTTC
once,TRBJ1-2,TRBD1,TRBV27,CASSSQGWRGRYTF,TGTGCCAGCAGTTCACAGGGGTGGCGCGGTCGCTACACCTTC
-,TRBJ1-6,TRBD1,TRBV5-1,CASSQGTVNSPLHF,TGCGCCAGCAGCCAGGGGACAGTTAATTCACCCCTCCACTTT
-,TRBJ2-2,-,TRBV7-7,CASSRTEHTGELFF,TGTGCTAGCAGCCGGACAGAACACACCGGGGAGCTGTTTTTT
-,TRBJ2-7,-,TRBV11-2,CASSLDLPVYEQYF,TGTGCCAGCAGCTTAGATCTCCCGGTCTACGAGCAGTACTTC
-,TRBJ1-2,-,TRBV18,CASSPLQDTNYGYTF,TGTGCCAGCTCACCCCTACAGGACACAAACTATGGCTACACCTTC
-,TRBJ2-3,-,TRBV23-1,CASSQSVGTLTDTQYF,TGCGCCAGCAGTCAATCGGTGGGCACACTCACAGATACGCAGTATTTT
-,TRBJ2-7,-,TRBV5-5,CASSLTGSYEQYF,TGTGCCAGCAGCTTGACAGGGTCCTACGAGCAGTACTTC